Sequencing of this T cell receptor beta chain was carried out in a study of PD-1 blockade in classical Hodgkin lymphoma. General study findings and limits: Repertoires differed for reasons still undefined, possibly disease activity or prior therapy. By cycle point C4D1, TCR diversity had risen significantly in CD4+ cells (but not CD8+ cells).

Time point noted: cycle 4 day 1 (C4D1), after 6 weeks of nivolumab. All the patients suffered relapse after autologous stem cell transplantation, and brentuximab vedotin exposure differed. Starting with thawed PBMCs, CD4+ T cells were purified by magnetic negative selection. CDR1 and CDR2 from the germline V gene are SGHVS and FNYEAQ. The V end was cut by 0 bases, the J end by 1 base, with 16 bases between. This CDR3 region has 18 residues. On this clone: The antigen is unknown.

Using immunoSEQ multiplex PCR, the repertoire was profiled, and TCRdb retains in-frame clones only, with some absent. The data contain some 9,100 clones, around four fifths of them seen just once; the ten biggest clones take up less than 2%. The receptor comes from a human donor with classical Hodgkin lymphoma. Sequenced material: CD4+ T cells from blood, taken before the fourth cycle of nivolumab. V usage is TRBV7-6 and J usage is TRBJ1-3; tentative D call: TRBD1 (5 bases). DNA for the CDR3: TGTGCCAGCAGCTTAGCGTCCCTAAGGCGACAGTCTGGAAACACCATATATTTT. Its translation: CASSLASLRRQSGNTIYF.